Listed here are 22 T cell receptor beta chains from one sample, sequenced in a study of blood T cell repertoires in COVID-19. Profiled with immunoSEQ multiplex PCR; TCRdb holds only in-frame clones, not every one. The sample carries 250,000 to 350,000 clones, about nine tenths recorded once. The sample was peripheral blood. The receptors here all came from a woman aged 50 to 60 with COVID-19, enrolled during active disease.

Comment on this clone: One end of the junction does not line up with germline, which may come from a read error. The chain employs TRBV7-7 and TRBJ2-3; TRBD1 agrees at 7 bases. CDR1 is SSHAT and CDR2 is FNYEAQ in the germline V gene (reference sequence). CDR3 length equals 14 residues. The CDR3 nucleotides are TGTGCTAGCAGCTTCAGACAGGGTATGGATACGCAGTATTTT. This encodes CASSFRQGMDTQYF. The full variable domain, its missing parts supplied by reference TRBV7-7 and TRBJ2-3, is GAGVSQSPRYKVTKRGQDVTLRCDPISSHATLYWYQQALGQGPEFLTYFNYEAQPDKSGLPSDRFSAERPEGSISTLTIQRTEQRDSAMYRCASSFRQGMDTQYFGPGTRLTVL.

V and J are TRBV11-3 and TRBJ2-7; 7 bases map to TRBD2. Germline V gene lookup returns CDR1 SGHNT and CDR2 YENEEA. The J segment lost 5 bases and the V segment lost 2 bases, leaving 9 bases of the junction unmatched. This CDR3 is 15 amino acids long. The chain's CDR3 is CASSLTRGSIHEQYF. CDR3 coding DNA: TGTGCCAGCAGCTTAACTCGCGGGAGTATCCACGAGCAGTACTTC.

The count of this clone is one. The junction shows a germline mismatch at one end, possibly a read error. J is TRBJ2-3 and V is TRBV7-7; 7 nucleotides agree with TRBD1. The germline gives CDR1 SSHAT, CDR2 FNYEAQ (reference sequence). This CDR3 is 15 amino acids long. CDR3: CASSPDRSRTDTQYF. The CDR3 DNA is TGTGCTAGCAGCCCGGACAGGAGCCGCACAGATACGCAGTATTTT.

The CDR3 here is CASSRQGSIGYGYTF. The CDR3 DNA sequence: TGTGCCAGCTCACGGCAGGGGTCTATCGGCTATGGCTACACCTTC. This chain connects TRBV18 to TRBJ1-2, with a weak D call TRBD1 (6 bases). The V gene's germline CDR1 is KGHSH and CDR2 LQKENI. The V end was cut by 4 bases, the J end by 4 bases, with 16 bases between. This CDR3 contains 15 residues.

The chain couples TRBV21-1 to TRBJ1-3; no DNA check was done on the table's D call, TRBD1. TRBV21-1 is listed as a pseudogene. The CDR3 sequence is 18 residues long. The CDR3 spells CASIQIDRNQTGGNTIYF. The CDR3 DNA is TGTGCCAGCATCCAAATTGACAGGAATCAGACGGGTGGAAACACCATATATTTT.

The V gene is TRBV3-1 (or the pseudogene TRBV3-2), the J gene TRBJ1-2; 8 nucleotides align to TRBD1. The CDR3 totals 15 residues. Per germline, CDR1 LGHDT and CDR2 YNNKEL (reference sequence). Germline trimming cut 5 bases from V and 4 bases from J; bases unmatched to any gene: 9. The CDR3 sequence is CASSDRDRLLYGYTF. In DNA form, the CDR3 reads TGTGCCAGCAGCGACCGGGACAGGCTACTCTATGGCTACACCTTC.

The CDR3 DNA is TGCAGCGTTGAAGATCCCGGGAGGCGGGATTTGAATGAGCAGTTCTTC. It encodes CSVEDPGRRDLNEQFF. V gene TRBV29-1 combines with J gene TRBJ2-1, with 7 nucleotides matching TRBD2. Germline lookup yields CDR1 SQVTM and CDR2 ANQGSEA. V lost 0 bases, J lost 7 bases, and 12 bases stayed unmatched. The CDR3 has 16 residues.

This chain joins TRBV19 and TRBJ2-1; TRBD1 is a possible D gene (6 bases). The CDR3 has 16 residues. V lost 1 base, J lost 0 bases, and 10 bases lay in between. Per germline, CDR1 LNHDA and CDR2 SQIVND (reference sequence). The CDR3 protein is CASSIVGGPSYNEQFF. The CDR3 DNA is TGTGCCAGTAGTATAGTAGGGGGACCCTCCTACAATGAGCAGTTCTTC.

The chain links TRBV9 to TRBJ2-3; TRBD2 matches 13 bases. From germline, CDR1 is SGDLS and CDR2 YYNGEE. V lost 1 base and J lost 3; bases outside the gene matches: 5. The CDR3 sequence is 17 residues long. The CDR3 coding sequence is TGTGCCAGCAGCGTACCCACGGGACTAGCGGGAACAGATACGCAGTATTTT. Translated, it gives CASSVPTGLAGTDTQYF.

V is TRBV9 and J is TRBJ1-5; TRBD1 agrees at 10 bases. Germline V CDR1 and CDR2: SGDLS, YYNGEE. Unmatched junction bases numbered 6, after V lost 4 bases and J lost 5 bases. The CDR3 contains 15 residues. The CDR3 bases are TGTGCCAGCAGCCCCTCCGACAGGGGGCATCAGCCCCAGCATTTT. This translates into CASSPSDRGHQPQHF.

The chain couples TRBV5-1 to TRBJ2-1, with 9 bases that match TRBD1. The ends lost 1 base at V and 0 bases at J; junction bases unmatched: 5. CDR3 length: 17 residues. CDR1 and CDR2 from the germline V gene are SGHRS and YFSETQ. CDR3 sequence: CASSLLPGQGSYNEQFF. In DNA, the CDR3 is TGCGCCAGCAGCTTGCTCCCGGGACAGGGCTCCTACAATGAGCAGTTCTTC.

CDR3 loop: CASSLSRTSGSNEQFF. DNA for the CDR3: TGTGCCAGCAGTTTATCGCGGACTAGCGGGAGCAATGAGCAGTTCTTC. The chain uses TRBV27 and TRBJ2-1, with 13 bases identical to TRBD2. The germline CDR1 and CDR2 sequences are MNHEY and SMNVEV (reference sequence). After removal of 0 bases from V and 6 bases from J, the junction contained 2 bases not matched to a gene. This CDR3 contains 16 residues.

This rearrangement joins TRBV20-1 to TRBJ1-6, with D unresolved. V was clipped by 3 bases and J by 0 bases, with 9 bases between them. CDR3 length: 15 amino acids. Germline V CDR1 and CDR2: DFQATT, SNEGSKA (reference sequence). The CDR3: CSASQGSSYNSPLHF. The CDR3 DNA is TGCAGTGCTAGTCAAGGGAGCTCCTATAATTCACCCCTCCACTTT.

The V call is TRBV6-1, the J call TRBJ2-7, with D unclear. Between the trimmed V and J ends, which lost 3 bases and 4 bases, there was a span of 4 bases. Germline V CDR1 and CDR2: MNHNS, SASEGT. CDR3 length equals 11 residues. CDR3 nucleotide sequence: TGTGCCAGCAGTGAGTCGTACGAGCAGTACTTC. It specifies CASSESYEQYF.

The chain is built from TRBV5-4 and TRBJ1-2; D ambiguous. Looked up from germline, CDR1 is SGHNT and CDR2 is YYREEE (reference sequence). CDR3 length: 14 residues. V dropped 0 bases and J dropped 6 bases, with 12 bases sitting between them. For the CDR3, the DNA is TGTGCCAGCAGCTTGGCCCGTCATGAGAATGGCTACACCTTC. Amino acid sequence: CASSLARHENGYTF.

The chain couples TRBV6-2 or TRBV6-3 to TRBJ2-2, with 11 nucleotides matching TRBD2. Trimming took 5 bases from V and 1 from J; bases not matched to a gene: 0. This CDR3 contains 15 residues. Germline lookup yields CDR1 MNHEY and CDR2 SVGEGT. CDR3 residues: CASSGTSGNTGELFF. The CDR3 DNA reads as TGTGCCAGCAGTGGGACTAGCGGGAACACCGGGGAGCTGTTTTTT.

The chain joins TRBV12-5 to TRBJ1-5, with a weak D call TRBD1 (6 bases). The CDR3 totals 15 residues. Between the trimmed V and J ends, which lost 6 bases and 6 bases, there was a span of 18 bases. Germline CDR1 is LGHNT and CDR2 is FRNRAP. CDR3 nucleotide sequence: TGTGCTAGTGGCTCCGACAGGATCATCGGTCAGCCCCAGCATTTT. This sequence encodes CASGSDRIIGQPQHF.

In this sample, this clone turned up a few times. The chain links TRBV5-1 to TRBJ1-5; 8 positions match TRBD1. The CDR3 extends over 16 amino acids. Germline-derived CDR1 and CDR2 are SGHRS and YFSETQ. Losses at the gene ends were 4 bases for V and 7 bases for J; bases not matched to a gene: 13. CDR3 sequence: CASSPSPGQEAQPQHF. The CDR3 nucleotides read TGCGCCAGCAGCCCATCCCCGGGACAGGAGGCCCAGCCCCAGCATTTT. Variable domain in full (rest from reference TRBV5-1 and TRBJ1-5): KAGVTQTPRYLIKTRGQQVTLSCSPISGHRSVSWYQQTPGQGLQFLFEYFSETQRNKGNFPGRFSGRQFSNSRSEMNVSTLELGDSALYLCASSPSPGQEAQPQHFGDGTRLSIL.

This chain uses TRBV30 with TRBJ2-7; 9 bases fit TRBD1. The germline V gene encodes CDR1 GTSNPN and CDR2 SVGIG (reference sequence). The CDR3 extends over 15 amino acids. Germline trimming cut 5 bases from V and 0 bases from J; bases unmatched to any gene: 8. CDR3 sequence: CAWGDRARSSYEQYF. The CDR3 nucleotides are TGTGCCTGGGGGGACAGGGCGCGAAGCTCCTACGAGCAGTACTTC. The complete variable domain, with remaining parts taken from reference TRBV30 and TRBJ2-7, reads SQTIHQWPATLVQPVGSPLSLECTVEGTSNPNLYWYRQAAGRGLQLLFYSVGIGQISSEVPQNLSASRPQDRQFILSSKKLLLSDSGFYLCAWGDRARSSYEQYFGPGTRLTVT.

Here the CDR3 DNA reads TGTGCCAGCAGCCCCCCACAGGGGAGCTCCTACGAGCAGTACTTC. It yields the protein CASSPPQGSSYEQYF. The chain carries TRBV4-2 and TRBJ2-7; TRBD1 aligns across 7 bases. V lost 4 bases to trimming and J lost 0 bases; unmatched junction nucleotides: 6. Germline V gives CDR1 LGHNA, CDR2 YNFKEQ. This CDR3 contains 15 residues.

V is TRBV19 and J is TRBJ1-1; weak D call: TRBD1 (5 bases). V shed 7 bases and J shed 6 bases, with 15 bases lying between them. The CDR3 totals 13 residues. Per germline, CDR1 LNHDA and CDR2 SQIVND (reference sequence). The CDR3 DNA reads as TGTGCCAGTAATACAGGTCAAGGGTCTGAAGCTTTCTTT. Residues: CASNTGQGSEAFF.

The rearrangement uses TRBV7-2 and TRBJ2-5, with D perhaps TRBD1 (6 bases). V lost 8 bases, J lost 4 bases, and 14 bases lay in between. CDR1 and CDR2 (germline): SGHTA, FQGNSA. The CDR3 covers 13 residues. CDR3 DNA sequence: TGTGCCAGCGGATCGGACAGAGGAGAGACCCAGTACTTC. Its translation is CASGSDRGETQYF.